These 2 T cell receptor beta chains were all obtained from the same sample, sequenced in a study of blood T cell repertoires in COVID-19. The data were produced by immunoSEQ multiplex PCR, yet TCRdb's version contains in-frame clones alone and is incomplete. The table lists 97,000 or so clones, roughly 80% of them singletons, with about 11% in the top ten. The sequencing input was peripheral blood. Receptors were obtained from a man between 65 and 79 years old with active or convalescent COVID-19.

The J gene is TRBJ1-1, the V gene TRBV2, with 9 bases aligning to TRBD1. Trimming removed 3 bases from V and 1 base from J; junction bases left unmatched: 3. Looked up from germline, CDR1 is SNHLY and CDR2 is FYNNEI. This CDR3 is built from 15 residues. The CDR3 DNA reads TGTGCCAGCAGTGAGGGGACAGGGAGGAACACTGAAGCTTTCTTT. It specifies CASSEGTGRNTEAFF.

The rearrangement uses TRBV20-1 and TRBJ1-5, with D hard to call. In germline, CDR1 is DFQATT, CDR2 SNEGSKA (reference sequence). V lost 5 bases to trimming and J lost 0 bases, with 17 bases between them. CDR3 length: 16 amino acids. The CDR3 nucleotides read TGCAGTGCTCGTGCTGCGGGTCACTTTAGCAATCAGCCCCAGCATTTT. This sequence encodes CSARAAGHFSNQPQHF.